The clone carrying this T cell receptor beta chain was seen a handful of times. Its specificity is not known. V dropped 6 bases and J dropped 8 bases, with 19 bases sitting between them. The CDR3 totals 14 residues. CDR1 SQVTM and CDR2 ANQGSEA come from the germline V gene. MiXCR, run by TCRdb on the 5' RACE reads, gives a single entry per CDR3 protein. In the table there are 250,000 to 400,000 distinct CDR3 sequences, 14% of which are singletons. This entry comes from a study of T-cell memory formation after mild COVID-19. General study points: Contracting clones from day 15 to 85 showed balanced CD4/CD8; later expanders favored CD4+.

The chain combines TRBV29-1 with TRBJ1-4, with no clear D. The source is a man younger than 30 who had mild COVID-19 (a few samples of this study predate the infection). Cell type and time point are not known. The sequenced material came from PBMCs or a T cell subset sorted from them (not recorded which). The CDR3 nucleotides are TGCAGCGTCGGAAAGCCGGAGGCACGAGAAAAACTGTTTTTT. Amino acid sequence: CSVGKPEAREKLFF. Combining the CDR3 with reference TRBV29-1 and TRBJ1-4 gives the whole variable domain SAVISQKPSRDICQRGTSLTIQCQVDSQVTMMFWYRQQPGQSLTLIATANQGSEATYESGFVIDKFPISRPNLTFSTLTVSNMSPEDSSIYLCSVGKPEAREKLFFGSGTQLSVL.